Listed below are T cell receptor beta chains from one sample, sequenced in a study of T cell responses to AZD1222 COVID-19 vaccine. Some clones are missing from TCRdb's copy, which holds only in-frame ones; the method was immunoSEQ multiplex PCR. The table has 120,000 or so clones, roughly 92% seen once. Here the sequenced sample was peripheral blood, taken on day 0 of AZD1222 vaccination. The receptors shown here come from an adult in good health. CDR3s include the opening cysteine and the closing phenylalanine or tryptophan. Fields, in order: J gene, D gene, V gene, clone size, CDR3 protein, CDR3 DNA. A D gene is named only where the DNA matches it firmly. The size field is filled for only some rows; it gives once, few, many or a size class.

TRBJ2-3	NA	TRBV4-1	once	CASSHPGTPPNTQYF	TGCGCCAGCAGCCACCCCGGGACTCCCCCAAATACGCAGTATTTT
TRBJ1-2	TRBD1	TRBV14	NA	CASSPRTGTNYGYTF	TGTGCCAGCAGCCCCAGGACAGGGACTAACTATGGCTACACCTTC
TRBJ2-5	TRBD1	TRBV5-4	NA	CASSPRDSVQETQYF	TGTGCCAGCAGCCCCCGGGACAGCGTCCAAGAGACCCAGTACTTC
TRBJ1-4	NA	TRBV21-1	NA	CASWTANEKLFF	TGTGCCAGTTGGACAGCTAATGAAAAACTGTTTTTT
TRBJ1-5	TRBD1	TRBV5-8	NA	CASSSGGRGYQPQHF	TGTGCCAGCTCATCAGGGGGCAGGGGTTATCAGCCCCAGCATTTT
TRBJ2-5	TRBD2	TRBV20-1	NA	CSAPWGGTQYF	TGCAGTGCTCCTTGGGGGGGGACCCAGTACTTC
TRBJ2-5	NA	TRBV5-1	NA	CASSLVMGQETQYF	TGCGCCAGCAGCTTGGTCATGGGTCAAGAGACCCAGTACTTC
TRBJ1-1	NA	TRBV6-2/TRBV6-3	NA	CASSYSGAGGTEAFF	TGTGCCAGCAGTTACTCTGGGGCTGGGGGCACTGAAGCTTTCTTT
TRBJ1-6	NA	TRBV18	NA	CASSRPDSPLHF	TGTGCCAGCTCACGGCCAGACTCACCCCTCCACTTT
TRBJ2-4	TRBD1	TRBV4-1	NA	CASSQDFLTGGNLAKNIQYF	TGCGCCAGCAGCCAAGACTTTCTGACAGGGGGGAATCTAGCCAAAAACATTCAGTACTTC
TRBJ1-3	NA	TRBV15	NA	CATKRTEGPGNTIYF	TGTGCCACCAAGAGAACAGAAGGGCCTGGAAACACCATATATTTT
TRBJ2-6	NA	TRBV5-4	NA	CASSSKGGANVLTF	TGTGCCAGCAGCTCGAAAGGGGGGGCCAACGTCCTGACTTTC
TRBJ1-1	TRBD1	TRBV14	NA	CASSHSGGVTEAFF	TGTGCCAGCAGCCACTCAGGGGGGGTAACTGAAGCTTTCTTT
TRBJ2-5	NA	TRBV13	once	CASSLDRQETQYF	TGTGCCAGCAGCTTAGACCGCCAAGAGACCCAGTACTTC
TRBJ1-6	NA	TRBV14	NA	CASGHTYNSPLHF	TGTGCCAGCGGGCACACTTATAATTCACCCCTCCACTTT
TRBJ2-1	TRBD2	TRBV27	NA	CASSVSGGSNNEQFF	TGTGCCAGCAGTGTTAGCGGGGGGTCCAACAATGAGCAGTTCTTC
TRBJ2-7	NA	TRBV15	NA	CATADGKLLSRPHEQYF	TGTGCCACCGCGGATGGGAAATTACTATCCCGGCCCCACGAGCAGTACTTC
TRBJ1-1	TRBD1	TRBV29-1	NA	CSLGQGAENTEAFF	TGCAGCTTAGGACAGGGGGCAGAAAACACTGAAGCTTTCTTT
TRBJ2-1	TRBD2	TRBV4-2	NA	CASSQGAGLVYNEQFF	TGTGCCAGCAGCCAAGGTGCTGGACTAGTCTACAATGAGCAGTTCTTC
TRBJ1-2	NA	TRBV29-1	NA	CSVGRSGAWNYGYTF	TGCAGCGTGGGGCGGAGCGGGGCTTGGAACTATGGCTACACCTTC
TRBJ2-1	TRBD1	TRBV7-9	NA	CASSLERGPYNEQFF	TGTGCCAGCAGCTTAGAGAGGGGGCCATACAATGAGCAGTTCTTC
TRBJ1-1	NA	TRBV18	NA	CASSPPGQNTEAFF	TGTGCCAGCTCACCACCGGGACAGAACACTGAAGCTTTCTTT
TRBJ1-4	NA	TRBV5-1	NA	CASSSRPAPNEKLFF	TGCGCCAGCAGCTCACGTCCGGCGCCTAATGAAAAACTGTTTTTT
TRBJ1-2	TRBD1	TRBV11-2	NA	CASNLMTGTYGYTF	TGTGCCAGCAACCTGATGACAGGGACCTATGGCTACACCTTC
TRBJ2-2	TRBD2	TRBV27	few	CASSTLSGGNTGELFF	TGTGCCAGCAGTACGCTAAGCGGGGGTAACACCGGGGAGCTGTTTTTT
TRBJ1-2	NA	TRBV2	once	CASRLMGGGTSYNYGYTF	TGTGCCAGCCGACTTATGGGGGGGGGAACATCCTATAACTATGGCTACACCTTC
TRBJ2-1	TRBD1	TRBV24-1	once	CATRTTGGKDGNEQFF	TGTGCCACCAGAACGACAGGGGGCAAAGATGGCAATGAGCAGTTCTTC
TRBJ2-2	NA	TRBV4-2	NA	CASSQDKRLNTGELFF	TGTGCCAGCAGCCAAGATAAGCGATTGAACACCGGGGAGCTGTTTTTT